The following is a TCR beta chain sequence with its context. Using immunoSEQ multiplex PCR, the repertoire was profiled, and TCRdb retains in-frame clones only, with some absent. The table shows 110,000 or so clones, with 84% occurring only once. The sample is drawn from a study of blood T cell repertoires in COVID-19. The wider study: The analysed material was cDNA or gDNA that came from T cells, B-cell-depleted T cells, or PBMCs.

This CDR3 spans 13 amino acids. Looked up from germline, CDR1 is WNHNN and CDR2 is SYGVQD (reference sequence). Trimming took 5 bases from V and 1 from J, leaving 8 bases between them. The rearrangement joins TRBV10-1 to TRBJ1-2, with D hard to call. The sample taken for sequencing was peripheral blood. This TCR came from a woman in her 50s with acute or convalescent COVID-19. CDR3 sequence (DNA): TGCGCCAGCAGTCGGGGTTTTAACTATGGCTACACCTTC. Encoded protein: CASSRGFNYGYTF.